This T cell receptor (beta chain) was obtained from a study of T cells in Graves' hyperthyroidism and ophthalmopathy. Study-wide findings and caveats: Prediction of ophthalmopathy progression came a median about 6 months pre-onset. The majority of expanded thyroid clonotypes above 0.001 also appeared in blood.

The source material, RNA transcripts, was used to amplify TCR beta CDR3 regions. Researchers ran a first-round RT-PCR on the TCR CDR3 using the HTBI primer set. MiXCR was run by TCRdb on the multiplex PCR reads, yielding one entry per CDR3 protein. The table includes 500,000 to 600,000 distinct CDR3 sequences, 20% detected once. Inclusion characteristics of ophthalmopathy patients comprised a Clinical Activity Score of at least 3, a NOSPECS grade of at least 4, and duration under 3 months. Per germline, CDR1 SEHNR and CDR2 FQNEAQ (reference sequence). This CDR3 is 15 amino acids long. J gave up 4 bases and V 3 bases, and 6 bases lay outside the gene matches. This clonotype was counted only a few times. Antigen unknown.

The chain links TRBV7-9 to TRBJ2-7; 10 bases align to TRBD1. The source material was blood. The sequence was collected from a man aged 40-55 years with Graves' ophthalmopathy. Written as DNA, the CDR3 is TGTGCCAGCAGCTTTTCGACAGGGGGCAATTACGAGCAGTACTTC. Amino acid sequence: CASSFSTGGNYEQYF.